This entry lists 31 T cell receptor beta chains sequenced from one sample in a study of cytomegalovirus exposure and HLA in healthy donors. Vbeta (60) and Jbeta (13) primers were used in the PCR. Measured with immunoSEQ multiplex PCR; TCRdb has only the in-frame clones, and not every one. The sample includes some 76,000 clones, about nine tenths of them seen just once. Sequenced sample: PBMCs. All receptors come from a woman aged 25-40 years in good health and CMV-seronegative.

DNA of the CDR3: TGTGCCAGAAACTCCAGTGACCCAATCCGGGACATCAGACAAGTAGAAAACACCATATATTTT. This sequence encodes CARNSSDPIRDIRQVENTIYF. The chain couples TRBV7-6 to TRBJ1-3; maybe TRBD1 (6 bases). The length of the CDR3 is 21 residues. V lost 9 bases and J 6 bases, leaving 39 bases between the germline ends. Per germline, CDR1 SGHVS and CDR2 FNYEAQ.

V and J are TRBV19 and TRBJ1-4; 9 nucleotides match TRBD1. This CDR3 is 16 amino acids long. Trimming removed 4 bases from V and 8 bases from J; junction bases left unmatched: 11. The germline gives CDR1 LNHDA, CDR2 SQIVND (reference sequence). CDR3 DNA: TGTGCCAGTAGTAGTCCCGGGACAGGGTTTGACGAAAAACTGTTTTTT. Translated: CASSSPGTGFDEKLFF.

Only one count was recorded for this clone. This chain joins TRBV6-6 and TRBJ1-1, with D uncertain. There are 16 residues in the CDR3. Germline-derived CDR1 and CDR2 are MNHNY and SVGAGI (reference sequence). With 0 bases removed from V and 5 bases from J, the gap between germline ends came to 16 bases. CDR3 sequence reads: CASSYSMDPRGTEAFF. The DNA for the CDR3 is TGTGCCAGCAGTTACTCGATGGATCCTAGAGGGACTGAAGCTTTCTTT.

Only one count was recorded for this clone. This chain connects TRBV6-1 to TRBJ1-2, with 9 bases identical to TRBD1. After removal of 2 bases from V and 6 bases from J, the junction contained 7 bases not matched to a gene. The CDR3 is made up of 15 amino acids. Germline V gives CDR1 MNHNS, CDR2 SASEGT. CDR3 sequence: CASSEYWTGEDGYTF. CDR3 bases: TGTGCCAGCAGTGAATATTGGACAGGGGAAGATGGCTACACCTTC.

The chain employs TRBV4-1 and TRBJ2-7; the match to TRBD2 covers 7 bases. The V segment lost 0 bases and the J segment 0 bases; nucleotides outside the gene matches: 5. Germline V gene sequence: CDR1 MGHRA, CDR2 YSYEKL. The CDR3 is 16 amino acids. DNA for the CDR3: TGCGCCAGCAGCCAAGATGCAAGCGGGGACTCCTACGAGCAGTACTTC. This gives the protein CASSQDASGDSYEQYF.

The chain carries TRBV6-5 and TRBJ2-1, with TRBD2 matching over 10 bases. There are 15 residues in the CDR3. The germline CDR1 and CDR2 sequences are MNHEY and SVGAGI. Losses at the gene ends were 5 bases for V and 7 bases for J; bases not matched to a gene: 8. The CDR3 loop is CASSSEREGLNEQFF. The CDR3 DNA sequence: TGTGCCAGCAGTAGCGAGCGGGAGGGCCTGAATGAGCAGTTCTTC.

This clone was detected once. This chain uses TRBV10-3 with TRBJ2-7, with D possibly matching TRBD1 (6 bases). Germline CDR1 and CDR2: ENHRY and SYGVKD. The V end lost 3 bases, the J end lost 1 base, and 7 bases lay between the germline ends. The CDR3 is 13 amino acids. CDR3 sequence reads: CAISEDRSYEQYF. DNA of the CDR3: TGTGCCATCAGTGAAGACAGGTCCTACGAGCAGTACTTC.

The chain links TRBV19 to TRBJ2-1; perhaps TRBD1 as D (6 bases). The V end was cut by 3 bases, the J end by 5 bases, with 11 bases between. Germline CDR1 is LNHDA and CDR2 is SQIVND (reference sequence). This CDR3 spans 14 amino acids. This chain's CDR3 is CASSMTGFHNEQFF. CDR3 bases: TGTGCCAGTAGTATGACAGGTTTCCACAATGAGCAGTTCTTC.

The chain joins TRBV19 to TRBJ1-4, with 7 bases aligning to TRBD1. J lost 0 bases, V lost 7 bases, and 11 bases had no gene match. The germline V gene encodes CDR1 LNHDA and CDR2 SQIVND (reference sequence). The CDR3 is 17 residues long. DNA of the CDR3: TGTGCCAGTACCCCCCGCAGGGGGGCTGCAACTAATGAAAAACTGTTTTTT. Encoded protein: CASTPRRGAATNEKLFF.

The CDR3 DNA follows: TGTGCCAGCGCCGGGACTGGGGGGACCCAGTACTTC. It translates to CASAGTGGTQYF. This chain joins TRBV25-1 and TRBJ2-5; D perhaps matches TRBD2 (6 bases). Germline CDR1 is MGHDK and CDR2 is SYGVNS. The CDR3 runs 12 residues. The V end was cut by 8 bases, the J end by 7 bases, with 14 bases between.

The CDR3 loop reads CASSFRVRDRHSYEQYF. CDR3 sequence (DNA): TGTGCCAGCAGTTTTAGGGTCCGGGACAGGCACTCCTACGAGCAGTACTTC. The rearrangement joins TRBV28 to TRBJ2-7; 8 positions match TRBD1. Trimming cost V 3 bases and J 0 bases; bases outside gene matches: 10. The CDR3 covers 17 residues. The germline V gene encodes CDR1 MDHEN and CDR2 SYDVKM.

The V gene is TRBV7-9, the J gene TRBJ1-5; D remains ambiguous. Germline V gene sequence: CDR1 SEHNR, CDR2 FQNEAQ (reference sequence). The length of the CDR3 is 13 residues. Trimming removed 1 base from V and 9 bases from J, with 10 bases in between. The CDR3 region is CASSLGEGRPQHF. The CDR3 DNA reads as TGTGCCAGCAGCTTAGGGGAGGGTCGGCCCCAGCATTTT.

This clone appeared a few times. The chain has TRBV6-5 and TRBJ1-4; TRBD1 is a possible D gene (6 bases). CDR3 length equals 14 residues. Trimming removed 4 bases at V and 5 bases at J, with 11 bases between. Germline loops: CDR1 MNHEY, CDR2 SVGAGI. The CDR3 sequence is CASSSWTDNEKLFF. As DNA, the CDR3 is TGTGCCAGCAGTTCGTGGACAGACAATGAAAAACTGTTTTTT.

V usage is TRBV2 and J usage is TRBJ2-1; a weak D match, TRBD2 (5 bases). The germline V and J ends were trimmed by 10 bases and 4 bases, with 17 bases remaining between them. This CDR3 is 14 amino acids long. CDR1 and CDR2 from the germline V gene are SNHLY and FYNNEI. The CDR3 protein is CAITTSGKYNEQFF. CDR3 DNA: TGTGCCATTACCACGAGCGGAAAATACAATGAGCAGTTCTTC.

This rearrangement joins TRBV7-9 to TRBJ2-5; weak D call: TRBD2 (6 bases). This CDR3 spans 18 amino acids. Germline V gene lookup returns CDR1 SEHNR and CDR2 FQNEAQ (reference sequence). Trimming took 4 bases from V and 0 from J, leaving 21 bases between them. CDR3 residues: CASSSRGELGGYQETQYF. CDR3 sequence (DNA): TGTGCCAGCAGCTCCCGAGGGGAGTTAGGAGGGTACCAAGAGACCCAGTACTTC. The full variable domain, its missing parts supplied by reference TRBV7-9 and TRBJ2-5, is DTGVSQNPRHKITKRGQNVTFRCDPISEHNRLYWYRQTLGQGPEFLTYFQNEAQLEKSRLLSDRFSAERPKGSFSTLEIQRTEQGDSAMYLCASSSRGELGGYQETQYFGPGTRLLVL.

In DNA form, the CDR3 reads TGCGCCAGCAGCCAAAGGAAGCGGGAGGGAGTGGGGGAGCTGTTTTTT. This gives the protein CASSQRKREGVGELFF. The V and J genes are TRBV4-3 and TRBJ2-2, with 10 bases that match TRBD2. With V trimmed by 2 bases and J by 8 bases, 8 bases remained unmatched. The CDR3 length is 16 residues. The germline gives CDR1 LGHNA, CDR2 YSLEER.

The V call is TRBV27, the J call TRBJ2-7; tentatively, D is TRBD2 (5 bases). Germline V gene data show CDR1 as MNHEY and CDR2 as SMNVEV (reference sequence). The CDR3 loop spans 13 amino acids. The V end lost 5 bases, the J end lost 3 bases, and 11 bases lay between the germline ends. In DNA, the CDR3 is TGTGCCAGCAGTCCTCGACTACGCTACGAGCAGTACTTC. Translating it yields CASSPRLRYEQYF.

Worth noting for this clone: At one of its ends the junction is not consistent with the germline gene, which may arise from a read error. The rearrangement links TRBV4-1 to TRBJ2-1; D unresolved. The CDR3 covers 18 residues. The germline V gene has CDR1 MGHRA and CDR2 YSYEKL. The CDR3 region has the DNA TGCGCCAGCAGCCAAGAGCCCCATGCGGAGTGGAACTACAATGAGCAGCTCTTC. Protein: CASSQEPHAEWNYNEQLF.

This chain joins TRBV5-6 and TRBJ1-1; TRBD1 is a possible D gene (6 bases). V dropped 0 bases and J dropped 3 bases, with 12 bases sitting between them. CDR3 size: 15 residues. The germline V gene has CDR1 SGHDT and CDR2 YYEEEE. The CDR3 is CASSLGGLSDTEAFF. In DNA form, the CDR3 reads TGTGCCAGCAGCTTGGGGGGGCTGTCGGACACTGAAGCTTTCTTT.

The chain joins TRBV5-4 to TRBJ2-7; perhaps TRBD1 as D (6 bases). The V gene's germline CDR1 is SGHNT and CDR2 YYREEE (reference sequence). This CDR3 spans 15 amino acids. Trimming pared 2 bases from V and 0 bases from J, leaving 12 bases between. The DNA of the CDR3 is TGTGCCAGCAGCTTCCCAGGGGATCTCTCCTACGAGCAGTACTTC. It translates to CASSFPGDLSYEQYF.

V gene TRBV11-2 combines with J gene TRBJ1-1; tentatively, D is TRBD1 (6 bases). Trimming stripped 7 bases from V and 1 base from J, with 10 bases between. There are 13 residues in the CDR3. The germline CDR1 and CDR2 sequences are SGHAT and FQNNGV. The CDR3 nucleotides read TGTGCCAGCACCCCCAGGGGGAACACTGAAGCTTTCTTT. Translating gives CASTPRGNTEAFF.

This CDR3 is CASSLRGANEQYF. In DNA form, the CDR3 reads TGTGCCAGCAGCCTCAGGGGAGCCAACGAGCAGTACTTC. The chain couples TRBV14 to TRBJ2-7; a possible D gene is TRBD1 (6 bases). The V and J ends lost 4 bases and 5 bases respectively, with 12 bases between them. The germline V gene has CDR1 SGHDN and CDR2 FVKESK. The CDR3 contains 13 residues.

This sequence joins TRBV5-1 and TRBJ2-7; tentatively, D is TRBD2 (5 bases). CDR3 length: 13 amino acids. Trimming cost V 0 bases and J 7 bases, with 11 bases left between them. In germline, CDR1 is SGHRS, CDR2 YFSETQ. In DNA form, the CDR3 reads TGCGCCAGCAGCTTGGCGATTTCGGGGGAGCAGTACTTC. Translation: CASSLAISGEQYF.

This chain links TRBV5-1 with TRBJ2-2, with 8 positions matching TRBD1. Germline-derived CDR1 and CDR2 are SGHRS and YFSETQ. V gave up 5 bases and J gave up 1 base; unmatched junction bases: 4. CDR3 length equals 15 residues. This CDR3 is CASSLQGGNTGELFF. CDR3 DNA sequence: TGCGCCAGCAGTTTACAGGGGGGGAACACCGGGGAGCTGTTTTTT.

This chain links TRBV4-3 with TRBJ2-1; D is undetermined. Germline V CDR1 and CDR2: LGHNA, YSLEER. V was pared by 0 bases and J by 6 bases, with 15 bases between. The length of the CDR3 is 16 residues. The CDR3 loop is CASSQELGQGPNEQFF. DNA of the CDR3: TGCGCCAGCAGCCAAGAGTTGGGCCAAGGCCCCAATGAGCAGTTCTTC.

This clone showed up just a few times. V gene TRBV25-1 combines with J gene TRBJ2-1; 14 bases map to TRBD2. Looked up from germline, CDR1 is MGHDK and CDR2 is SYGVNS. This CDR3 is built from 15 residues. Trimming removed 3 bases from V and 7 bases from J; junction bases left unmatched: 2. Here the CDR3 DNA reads TGTGCCAGCAGTGAGACTAGCGGGAGGGGGAATGAGCAGTTCTTC. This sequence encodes CASSETSGRGNEQFF. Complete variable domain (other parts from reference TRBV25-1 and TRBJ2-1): EADIYQTPRYLVIGTGKKITLECSQTMGHDKMYWYQQDPGMELHLIHYSYGVNSTEKGDLSSESTVSRIRTEHFPLTLESARPSHTSQYLCASSETSGRGNEQFFGPGTRLTVL.

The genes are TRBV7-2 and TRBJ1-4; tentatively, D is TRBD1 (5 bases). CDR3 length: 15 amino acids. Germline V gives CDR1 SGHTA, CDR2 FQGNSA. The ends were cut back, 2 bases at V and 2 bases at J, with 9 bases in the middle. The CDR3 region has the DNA TGTGCCAGCAGCTTAACCGGGGGGACTAATGAAAAACTGTTTTTT. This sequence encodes CASSLTGGTNEKLFF.

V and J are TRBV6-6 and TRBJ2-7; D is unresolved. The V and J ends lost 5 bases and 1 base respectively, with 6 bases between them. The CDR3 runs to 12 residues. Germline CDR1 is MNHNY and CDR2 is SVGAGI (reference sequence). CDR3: CASSPGSYEQYF. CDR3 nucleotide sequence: TGTGCCAGCAGTCCCGGGTCCTACGAGCAGTACTTC.

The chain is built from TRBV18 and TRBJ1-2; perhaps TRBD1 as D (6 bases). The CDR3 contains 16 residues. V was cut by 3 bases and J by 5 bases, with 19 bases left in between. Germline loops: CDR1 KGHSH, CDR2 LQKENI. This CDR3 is CASSPIRDIQSYGYTF. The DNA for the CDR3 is TGTGCCAGCTCACCGATCCGGGACATCCAATCATATGGCTACACCTTC.

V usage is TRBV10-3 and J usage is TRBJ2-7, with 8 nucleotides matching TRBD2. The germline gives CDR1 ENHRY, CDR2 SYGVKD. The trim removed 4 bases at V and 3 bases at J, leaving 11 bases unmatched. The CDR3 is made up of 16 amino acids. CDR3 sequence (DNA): TGTGCCATCAGTGGAACTAGCGGCTTTAAATTCTACGAGCAGTACTTC. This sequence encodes CAISGTSGFKFYEQYF.

CDR3 sequence (DNA): TGCACCAGCGTCGCCGTGGGAGGGCCGGGGACCGGGGAGCTGTTTTTT. Translating gives CTSVAVGGPGTGELFF. The chain couples TRBV1 to TRBJ2-2; TRBD2, the table's D call, lacks a check against the DNA. TRBV1 is designated a pseudogene. CDR3 length: 16 amino acids.